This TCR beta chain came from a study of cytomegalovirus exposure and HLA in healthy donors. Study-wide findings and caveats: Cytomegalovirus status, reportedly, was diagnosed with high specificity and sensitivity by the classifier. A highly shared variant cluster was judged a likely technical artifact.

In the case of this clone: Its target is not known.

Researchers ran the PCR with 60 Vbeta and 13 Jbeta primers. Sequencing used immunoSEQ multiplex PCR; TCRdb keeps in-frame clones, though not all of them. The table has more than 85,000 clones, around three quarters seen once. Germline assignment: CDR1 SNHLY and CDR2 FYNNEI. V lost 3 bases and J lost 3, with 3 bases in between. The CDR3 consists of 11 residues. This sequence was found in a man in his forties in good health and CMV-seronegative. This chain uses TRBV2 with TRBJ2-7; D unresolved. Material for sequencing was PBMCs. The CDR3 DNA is TGTGCCAGCAGTGACAACTACGAGCAGTACTTC. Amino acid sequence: CASSDNYEQYF.